A single T cell receptor beta chain is shown here with its context. The antigen is unknown. These data are taken from a study of cytomegalovirus exposure and HLA in healthy donors. General observations from the study: In the 100 to 150 validation repertoires, about 94% of cluster scores exceeded 0, per a later analysis. Researchers reported that a few CMV-associated chains were confirmed in vitro as CMV antigen-specific. Overall, approximately 150 TCR beta chains were annotated as cytomegalovirus-associated.

TCRdb's copy holds only in-frame clones and misses some; the assay was immunoSEQ multiplex PCR. Of more than 55,000 clones listed, roughly 90% are singletons. The CDR3 sequence is 13 residues long. V lost 3 bases and J 5 bases, leaving 7 bases between the germline ends. Per the germline V gene, CDR1 is MGHDK and CDR2 is SYGVNS. The receptor comes from a young woman in good health and CMV-seronegative. The rearrangement joins TRBV25-1 to TRBJ2-2; no reliable D call. Sequencing was done on a sample of PBMCs. CDR3 bases: TGTGCCAGCAGTGATCTCTCGACCGGGGAGCTGTTTTTT. The encoded protein is CASSDLSTGELFF.